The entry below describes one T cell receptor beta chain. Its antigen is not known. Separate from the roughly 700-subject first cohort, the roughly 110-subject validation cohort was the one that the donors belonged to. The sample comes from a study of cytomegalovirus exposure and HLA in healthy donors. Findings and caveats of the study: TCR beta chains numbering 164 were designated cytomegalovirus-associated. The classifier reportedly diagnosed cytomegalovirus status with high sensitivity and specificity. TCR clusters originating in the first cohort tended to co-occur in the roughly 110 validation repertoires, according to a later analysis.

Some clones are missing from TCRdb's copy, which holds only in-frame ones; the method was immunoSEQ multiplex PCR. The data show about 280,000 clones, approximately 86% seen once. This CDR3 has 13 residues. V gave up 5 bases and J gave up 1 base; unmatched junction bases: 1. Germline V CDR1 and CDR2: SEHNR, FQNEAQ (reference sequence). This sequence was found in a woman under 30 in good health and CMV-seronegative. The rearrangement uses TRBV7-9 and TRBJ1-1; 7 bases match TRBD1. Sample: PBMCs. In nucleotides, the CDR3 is TGTGCCAGCAGCCGACAGGGGAACACTGAAGCTTTCTTT. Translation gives CASSRQGNTEAFF.